This T cell receptor (beta chain) was found in a study of T cell changes during pregnancy in multiple sclerosis. The assay was immunoSEQ multiplex PCR, and TCRdb's table has in-frame clones only and misses some. This table holds 50,000 to 65,000 clones, 88% found once. From germline, CDR1 is MDHEN and CDR2 SYDVKM. With 6 bases removed from V and 0 bases from J, the gap between germline ends came to 9 bases. The CDR3 covers 14 residues. This receptor was identified in a female donor with multiple sclerosis, enrolled in a pregnancy study. The sequenced sample was peripheral blood, obtained in the first trimester of pregnancy. The rearrangement links TRBV28 to TRBJ2-1, with D possibly TRBD1 on 6 matching bases. The CDR3: CASSRTDSYNEQFF. CDR3 nucleotide sequence: TGTGCCAGCAGCCGGACAGACTCCTACAATGAGCAGTTCTTC.